Below, one T cell receptor beta chain is given with its context. Its matching antigen is unknown. TCRdb reanalysed the 5' RACE reads using MiXCR and keeps one entry per CDR3 protein. The sample records roughly 1,500,000 distinct CDR3 sequences, less than 35% being singletons. This sample was taken from a study of identical twins. The study's findings and limits: In beta out-of-frame sequences, the excess sharing between twins was weaker.

CDR1 and CDR2 from the germline V gene are DFQATT and SNEGSKA (reference sequence). The CDR3 sequence is 17 residues long. The ends were cut back, 6 bases at V and 0 bases at J, with 18 bases in the middle. This receptor was identified in a newborn girl in good health. Sequencing was carried out using cord blood. The rearrangement joins TRBV20-1 to TRBJ2-6; perhaps D is TRBD1 or TRBD2 (5 bases each). In DNA, the CDR3 is TGCAGTGCATTAGAGGGGTTCCCCCGCTCTGGGGCCAACGTCCTGACTTTC. It encodes CSALEGFPRSGANVLTF.